A selection of T cell receptor beta chains follows, all from one sample in a study of blood T cell repertoires in COVID-19. Sequenced by immunoSEQ multiplex PCR; TCRdb stores in-frame clones only, minus some. This table has 35,000 to 40,000 clones, approximately 80% appearing once. Material: peripheral blood. The receptor source for this set is a human donor with acute or convalescent COVID-19. The donor label of this sample is uncertain. The CDR3 runs from the conserved cysteine through the conserved F or W. The D gene is left open where the match is weak. Not all rows give a size; the values are once, few, many and, for expanded clones, a class.

j_call,d_call,v_call,clone_size,cdr3_nt,cdr3_aa
TRBJ2-1,NA,TRBV4-3,NA,TGCGCCAGCAGCCAGCTAGTGGTACTAGGAGGGAATGAGCAGTTCTTC,CASSQLVVLGGNEQFF
TRBJ2-7,TRBD2,TRBV5-6,NA,TGTGCCAGCAGCTGGGGACTAGCGGAGAGGGGGGATTTCTACGAGCAGTACTTC,CASSWGLAERGDFYEQYF
TRBJ1-4,TRBD1,TRBV29-1,NA,TGCAGCGTGGGACAGGGGGGTGAAAAACTGTTTTTT,CSVGQGGEKLFF
TRBJ2-6,NA,TRBV7-3,NA,TGTGCCAGCAGCTTAGATAGCTCTGGGGCCAACGTCCTGACTTTC,CASSLDSSGANVLTF
TRBJ1-1,NA,TRBV7-3,NA,TGTGCCAGCAGCGCAGGGCCCTCGGGCACTGAAGCTTTCTTT,CASSAGPSGTEAFF
TRBJ1-1,NA,TRBV5-1,NA,TGCGCCAGCAGCTTGGATTCGGCGGGCCCTGAAGCTTTCTTT,CASSLDSAGPEAFF
TRBJ1-5,NA,TRBV30,NA,TGTGCCTGGATAAATAGCAATCAGCCCCAGCATTTT,CAWINSNQPQHF
TRBJ2-3,TRBD2,TRBV5-1,NA,TGCGCCAGCACCCCGGGGGGGCGGGCGAGGGGAAGCCGCACAGATACGCAGTATTTT,CASTPGGRARGSRTDTQYF
TRBJ2-3,NA,TRBV5-1,NA,TGCGCCAGCAGCGGCACAGGGCGAGGGGCAGATACGCAGTATTTT,CASSGTGRGADTQYF
TRBJ1-5,NA,TRBV21-1,NA,TGTGCCAGCAGCACCTCCGGGAAGGGGACTGGGAGCAATCAGCCCCAGCATTTT,CASSTSGKGTGSNQPQHF
TRBJ2-6,NA,TRBV3-1/TRBV3-2,NA,TGTGCCAGCAGCCCCAGCTCTGGGGCCAACGTCCTGACTTTC,CASSPSSGANVLTF
TRBJ2-3,NA,TRBV5-1,NA,TGCGCCAGCAGCTTGGTCTCTAGCACAGATACGCAGTATTTT,CASSLVSSTDTQYF
TRBJ1-2,NA,TRBV1,NA,TGCACCAGCAGCCTCGGGACACATGGCTACACCTTC,CTSSLGTHGYTF
TRBJ2-6,NA,TRBV2,NA,TGTGCCAGCGGCCCGGTGACGGAGACTGGGGCCAACGTCCTGACTTTC,CASGPVTETGANVLTF
TRBJ2-6,NA,TRBV18,NA,TGTGCCAGCTCACCGAGGGATGGGGCCAACGTCCTGACTTTC,CASSPRDGANVLTF
TRBJ1-3,TRBD1,TRBV29-1,NA,TGCAGCGTTCAGACAGGGAGCTCTGGAAACACCATATATTTT,CSVQTGSSGNTIYF
TRBJ2-6,NA,TRBV7-3,NA,TGTGCCAGCATGAGCCCAGGCTCTGGGGCCAACGTCCTGACTTTC,CASMSPGSGANVLTF
TRBJ1-2,TRBD1,TRBV28,NA,TGTGCCAGCAAAACAGGGGGCGCCTCCTATGGCTACACCTTC,CASKTGGASYGYTF
TRBJ2-7,TRBD2,TRBV27,NA,TGTGCCAGCAGGTGGAGCGGGGCTTCCCACGAGCAGTACTTC,CASRWSGASHEQYF
TRBJ1-1,TRBD1,TRBV30,few,TGTGCCTGGGACTCGACAGGGTGGACTGAAGCTTTCTTT,CAWDSTGWTEAFF
TRBJ2-1,TRBD1,TRBV7-6,NA,TGTGCCAGCAGGGATCACAGGGGTACTGGCAATGAGCAGTTCTTC,CASRDHRGTGNEQFF
TRBJ1-3,TRBD1,TRBV5-4,NA,TGTGCCAGCAGCGGGACAGGGGACGAATTAAGCTCTGGAAACACCATATATTTT,CASSGTGDELSSGNTIYF
TRBJ2-1,TRBD2,TRBV14,NA,TGTGCCAGCAGCCCCCTGGGACTAGCGGGAGGCGATGAGCAGTTCTTC,CASSPLGLAGGDEQFF
TRBJ2-7,TRBD1,TRBV9,NA,TGTGCCAGCAGCCCTCCCCCGGGACAGGGTATTTACGAGCAGTACTTC,CASSPPPGQGIYEQYF
TRBJ2-5,TRBD1,TRBV7-8,NA,TGTGCCAGCAGCGCTCAGGGGACAGGGATCGAGACCCAGTACTTC,CASSAQGTGIETQYF
TRBJ2-4,NA,TRBV28,NA,TGTGCCAGCAGGCAACAGGGTTACAGCCTACAACTAGCCAAAAACATTCAGTACTTC,CASRQQGYSLQLAKNIQYF
TRBJ1-1,NA,TRBV23-1,NA,TGCGCCAGCAGTCACCGGCAGAAAGGGAGGACGAACACTGAAGCTTTCTTT,CASSHRQKGRTNTEAFF
TRBJ2-1,NA,TRBV20-1,NA,TGCAGTGCCAACTACAATGAGCAGTTCTTC,CSANYNEQFF